This T cell receptor (beta chain) was sequenced in a study of T cells expressing NK-cell markers. Study overall: In the group of eight sequenced donors, seven were HCMV-seropositive and one was seronegative. Study outcomes and limitations: The same clonotypes also predominated in the CD3+CD56-NKG2C+ fraction of several donors. The study found dominant NKG2C+ clonotypes at about 1.0-7.0% of CD8+ T cells in over 5 donors.

Germline V gene lookup returns CDR1 KGHSH and CDR2 LQKENI. The CDR3 sequence is 13 residues long. Comment on this clonotype: Antigen unknown.

For TCR beta, cDNA was produced by 5'RACE template switching with UMIs. No DNA is given; TCRdb re-called the 5' RACE reads and lists each CDR3 protein once. In all, the sample yields some 440,000 distinct CDR3 sequences. The chain joins TRBV18 to TRBJ2-7; TCRdb outputs TRBD1, but without DNA this stays unchecked. Sequenced input: blood T cells: a sorted CD56 or NKG2C T cell subset, CD4+ or CD8+ T cells, or bulk PBMC T cells (not recorded which). This TCR was recovered from a woman aged 50 to 60 in good health. The CDR3 spells CASSPVQRAEQYF.